One sample yielded the 25 T cell receptor beta chains listed below, sequenced in a study of tumor-infiltrating lymphocytes in primary liver carcinoma. TCR beta cDNA was made from roughly 450 ng total RNA with a constant-region primer. Three rounds of nested multiplex PCR with slightly modified ARM-PCR produced TCR beta libraries. The opening two PCR rounds, about 10 cycles each, paired TRBV1-TRBV30 forward primers with a C-beta reverse primer. From the multiplex PCR reads, TCRdb called clonotypes with MiXCR, one entry per CDR3 protein. The repertoire holds 80,000 or so distinct CDR3 sequences, with approximately 62% as singletons. Joint extraction of RNA and DNA used about 17-31 mg of bulk tissue that was unsorted. Sequencing was done on a sample of tumor-adjacent normal liver tissue. The receptors originated from a man aged 35 to 55 with primary liver carcinoma and hepatitis B virus infection.

This clonotype has just one count. This chain uses TRBV4-1 with TRBJ2-3; 9 bases line up with TRBD2. Germline V gives CDR1 MGHRA, CDR2 YSYEKL. The junction had 15 bases not matched to a gene; V was cut back by 2 bases and J by 3 bases. The CDR3 consists of 19 residues. CDR3 amino acids: CASSQSGTSWGAATDTQYF. The DNA for the CDR3 is TGCGCCAGCAGCCAATCCGGGACTAGCTGGGGGGCCGCGACAGATACGCAGTATTTT.

This clonotype came up a few times. This could be a read error, since a much larger clone is one nucleotide away. The V call is TRBV6-6, the J call TRBJ1-6, with D possibly TRBD1 on 5 matching bases. CDR1 is MNHNY, CDR2 SVGAGI, per germline (reference sequence). The CDR3 covers 13 residues. CDR3 sequence: CASSNTGISHLHF. The CDR3 coding sequence is TGTGCCAGCAGTAATACAGGAATTTCACACCTCCACTTT.

This clonotype has only a few counts. A much larger clone differs from this one at a single base, so this may be a read error. No conserved phenylalanine or tryptophan ends this CDR3, so it is likely a read error. The V gene is TRBV29-1, the J gene TRBJ2-7; 7 bases are shared with TRBD1. Looked up from germline, CDR1 is SQVTM and CDR2 is ANQGSEA. The CDR3 length is 12 residues. V lost 5 bases to trimming and J lost 7 bases; unmatched junction nucleotides: 8. The CDR3 spells CSVRTGQLEQYL. The DNA of the CDR3 is TGCAGCGTTAGGACAGGACAGTTGGAGCAGTACCTC.

Worth noting for this clonotype: At one of its ends the junction is not consistent with the germline gene, which may arise from a read error. The chain uses TRBV12-3 or TRBV12-4 and TRBJ2-5; no clear D. The CDR3 spans 14 residues. The CDR3 is CVSSIPMYQETQYF. Written as DNA, the CDR3 is TGTGTCAGCAGTATCCCAATGTACCAAGAGACTCAGTACTTC.

This clonotype was detected only once. Sequence at one end of the junction differs from germline and may be a read error. CDR3 in amino acids: CASTIGAGELFF. CDR3 in DNA: TGTGCCAGCACCATAGGTGCCGGGGAGCTGTTCTTT. The J gene is TRBJ2-2, the V gene TRBV6-6; possible D gene TRBD2, 5 bases. Germline V lookup: CDR1 MNHNY, CDR2 SVGAGI (reference sequence). This CDR3 contains 12 residues.

About this clonotype: A junction end diverges from the germline sequence, so it may reflect a read error. The chain carries TRBV10-3 and TRBJ2-5, with D perhaps being TRBD1 or TRBD2 (5 bases each). The CDR3 extends over 15 amino acids. Germline V lookup: CDR1 ENHRY, CDR2 SYGVKD. The CDR3 region is CATSDMFRVGETHYF. CDR3 in DNA: TGTGCCACCAGTGATATGTTCAGGGTTGGGGAGACCCACTACTTC.

In its sample, this clonotype was seen once. An end of the junction differs from the germline gene, which may be a read error. The chain has TRBV4-2 and TRBJ2-7; the match to TRBD1 covers 10 bases. The CDR3 spans 15 residues. Germline CDR1 is LGHNA and CDR2 is YNFKEQ. This chain's CDR3 is CASSQETGGMNEQYF. DNA for the CDR3: TGTGCCAGCAGCCAAGAGACAGGGGGCATGAACGAACAGTACTTC.

This clonotype was seen many times. The chain links TRBV5-1 to TRBJ1-4; D is unresolved. V lost 3 bases, J lost 5 bases, and 11 bases lay in between. Germline assignment: CDR1 SGHRS and CDR2 YFSETQ. The CDR3 length is 14 residues. The CDR3 is CASSWRRANEKLFF. The CDR3 region has the DNA TGCGCCAGCAGCTGGAGGAGAGCAAATGAAAAACTGTTTTTT.

A note on this clonotype: The junction and the germline gene differ at one end; a read error may be behind it. The chain combines TRBV6-1 with TRBJ2-3; D may correspond to TRBD1 or TRBD2 (6 bases each). The CDR3 consists of 17 residues. Germline V CDR1 and CDR2: MNHNS, SASEGT. Here the CDR3 reads CTSRGGKVGASTDTQYF. CDR3 bases: TGTACCAGCAGAGGGGGGAAGGTGGGCGCTAGCACAGATACGCAGTATTTT.

As for this clonotype: A read error may produce the germline difference seen at one junction end. The rearrangement joins TRBV29-1 to TRBJ2-3; D gene ambiguous. The CDR3 extends over 16 amino acids. The germline gives CDR1 SQVTM, CDR2 ANQGSEA. The CDR3, as DNA: TGCGGCGTCGCTGGAGTAGACGGACGTAGCACAGATACGCAGTACTTT. Encoded protein: CGVAGVDGRSTDTQYF.

As regards this clonotype: Since the CDR3 does not end with the conserved phenylalanine or tryptophan, this likely comes from a read error. This chain uses TRBV6-2 or TRBV6-3 with TRBJ1-5; D remains unclear. Germline values: CDR1 MNHEY, CDR2 SVGEGT. CDR3 length: 15 residues. V was trimmed by 8 bases and J by 0 bases, leaving 14 bases between them. CDR3 loop: CASGWSTDSNQPQHL. As DNA, the CDR3 is TGTGCCAGCGGTTGGTCCACGGATAGCAATCAGCCCCAGCATCTT.

This clonotype was observed at least ten times. V is TRBV6-2 or TRBV6-3 and J is TRBJ1-2; D possibly corresponds to TRBD1 (5 bases). Trimming removed 6 bases from V and 7 bases from J, with 30 bases in between. This CDR3 contains 18 residues. Looked up from germline, CDR1 is MNHEY and CDR2 is SVGEGT. This chain's CDR3 is CASREHFLGEGDPFGYTF. The CDR3 coding sequence is TGTGCCAGCAGAGAACATTTTCTCGGGGAAGGGGACCCGTTTGGCTACACCTTC.

Turning to this clonotype: Compared with germline, one end of the junction differs, possibly owing to a read error. This chain uses TRBV6-1 with TRBJ1-6, with 9 bases lining up with TRBD1. The CDR3 is 18 amino acids. Germline values: CDR1 MNHNS, CDR2 SASEGT. The CDR3 protein is CASSARQGEQVWNLPLHF. CDR3 coding DNA: TGTGCCAGCAGTGCGAGACAGGGGGAGCAAGTTTGGAATTTACCCCTCCACTTT.

The chain joins TRBV4-1 to TRBJ2-3; D ambiguous. The CDR3 sequence is 15 residues long. Germline CDR1 and CDR2: MGHRA and YSYEKL. The CDR3: CISSQGWVGADTQYF. The CDR3 bases are TGCATCAGCAGCCAAGGGTGGGTAGGCGCAGATACGCAGTATTTT.

There are many counts of this clonotype. The V call is TRBV29-1, the J call TRBJ2-5, with D tentatively TRBD2 (6 bases). Germline V CDR1 and CDR2: SQVTM, ANQGSEA. CDR3 size: 12 residues. V lost 5 bases and J 5 bases, leaving 12 bases between the germline ends. CDR3 sequence reads: CSVTEGFETQYF. Here the CDR3 DNA reads TGCAGCGTTACGGAGGGGTTCGAGACCCAGTACTTC.

The chain uses TRBV29-1 and TRBJ2-7; TRBD1 aligns across 9 bases. The DNA end lines up better with TRBJ2-1; the J call may be wrong. Germline CDR1 and CDR2: SQVTM and ANQGSEA. CDR3 size: 13 residues. The CDR3 sequence: CSVEGQGGYEQFF. The DNA for the CDR3 is TGCAGCGTTGAAGGACAGGGGGGTTACGAGCAGTTCTTC.

About this clonotype itself: As the CDR3 is not closed by the conserved phenylalanine or tryptophan, this likely results from a read error. V usage is TRBV5-5 and J usage is TRBJ2-5; no reliable D call. The CDR3 length is 15 residues. Germline loops: CDR1 SGHKS, CDR2 YYEKEE (reference sequence). The germline V and J ends were trimmed by 1 base and 2 bases, with 12 bases remaining between them. The CDR3 loop reads CASSLSVGIQETQYI. CDR3 DNA: TGTGCCAGCAGCTTGAGCGTTGGCATTCAAGAGACCCAGTACATC.

This clonotype was detected only a few times. CDR3 loop: CASSLEGGLDTQYF. CDR3 nucleotide sequence: TGTGCCAGCAGCTTGGAGGGAGGGTTGGATACGCAGTATTTT. The chain recombines TRBV7-4 with TRBJ2-3; TRBD2 agrees at 7 bases. The CDR3 has 14 residues. Per germline, CDR1 SGHVT and CDR2 SQSDAQ. Trimming cost V 3 bases and J 6 bases; bases outside gene matches: 6.

The V and J genes are TRBV29-1 and TRBJ1-3, with TRBD1 matching over 9 bases. The germline CDR1 and CDR2 sequences are SQVTM and ANQGSEA. Trimming cost V 7 bases and J 4 bases; bases outside gene matches: 11. CDR3 length equals 15 residues. The CDR3 loop reads CSAVGYRGRGNTIYF. In DNA form, the CDR3 reads TGCAGCGCTGTGGGATACAGGGGGCGAGGAAACACCATATATTTT.

This clonotype was detected many times. The V call is TRBV10-3, the J call TRBJ2-1, with D perhaps matching TRBD2 (6 bases). The length of the CDR3 is 12 residues. V lost 10 bases, J lost 5 bases, and 12 bases lay in between. The V gene's germline CDR1 is ENHRY and CDR2 SYGVKD. In DNA, the CDR3 is TGTGCCACGCGGGACGCCAACAATGAGCAGTTCTTC. Encoded protein: CATRDANNEQFF.

Turning to this clonotype: At one end the junction does not follow the germline gene, possibly because of a read error. The V call is TRBV14, the J call TRBJ2-1, with D possibly being TRBD1 (5 bases). The DNA end lines up better with TRBJ2-7; the J call may be wrong. The CDR3 totals 16 residues. CDR1 SGHDN and CDR2 FVKESK come from the germline V gene. CDR3 bases: TGTGCGAGCAGCGCGCCAGGAGACAGCTCCTACAATGAGCAGTACTTC. Translating gives CASSAPGDSSYNEQYF.

This clonotype was seen just once. The chain joins TRBV11-1 to TRBJ2-1; possibly TRBD1 for D (6 bases). V was shortened by 8 bases and J by 16 bases, with 21 bases between the two germline ends. Germline CDR1 reads SGHAT; CDR2 reads FQDESV (reference sequence). This CDR3 is built from 12 residues. The CDR3 nucleotides read TGTGCCAGCGCAGGGGCTTACAATGGGCACTTCTTC. Encoded protein: CASAGAYNGHFF.

This clonotype has only one observation. One end of the junction is discordant with germline, which a read error may explain. The CDR3 loop reads CASSPVRESGTDMQYF. CDR3 bases: TGTGCCAGCAGTCCGGTTCGAGAGTCGGGCACAGATATGCAGTATTTT. The rearrangement uses TRBV5-6 and TRBJ2-3; no clear D. The germline CDR1 and CDR2 sequences are SGHDT and YYEEEE. The CDR3 is 16 amino acids.

Worth noting for this clonotype: Its ends do not fully match the called genes, so a read error is possible. The chain employs TRBV6-2 or TRBV6-3 and TRBJ2-5; D is perhaps TRBD1 (6 bases). The CDR3 runs to 18 residues. CDR1 MNHEY and CDR2 SVGEGT come from the germline V gene. CDR3 protein: CASSSQPRDILYQETQHF. CDR3 nucleotides: TGTGCCAGCAGTTCCCAGCCTCGGGACATCCTGTACCAAGAGACCCAGCACTTC.

Only a few counts were recorded for this clonotype. Given a much more abundant clone one base away, this may be a read error. The V call is TRBV12-3 or TRBV12-4, the J call TRBJ2-5, with D possibly TRBD1 on 8 matching bases. This CDR3 has 14 amino acids. CDR3: CVSGTGTGAETQYF. CDR3 bases: TGTGTCAGCGGGACCGGGACAGGAGCTGAGACCCAGTACTTC.